This is a list of T cell receptor beta chains from one sample in a study of blood T cell repertoires in COVID-19. Method: immunoSEQ multiplex PCR; TCRdb's copy keeps in-frame clones and lacks some. In the table there are some 67,000 clones, about nine tenths of which are singletons. Specimen: peripheral blood. The receptors shown here come from a woman aged 18 to 35 with acute or convalescent COVID-19. Each CDR3 is given with its conserved first and last residue. A D gene is named only where the DNA matches it firmly. Expanded clones are given a class, and other clones once, few, many or no size at all.

V gene,J gene,D gene,clone size,CDR3 protein,CDR3 DNA
TRBV7-8,TRBJ2-1,-,-,CASSPLTGYSYNEQFF,TGTGCCAGCAGCCCACTTACCGGGTACTCCTACAATGAGCAGTTCTTC
TRBV10-3,TRBJ2-1,-,-,CAISESSGSYNEQFF,TGTGCCATCAGTGAGTCAAGCGGCTCCTACAATGAGCAGTTCTTC
TRBV7-8,TRBJ2-3,TRBD2,few,CASSPLAGRGTDTQYF,TGTGCCAGCAGCCCCTTAGCGGGAAGAGGGACAGATACGCAGTATTTT
TRBV10-1,TRBJ2-7,-,-,CASTPGQVSRPPYYEQYF,TGCGCCAGCACCCCAGGGCAGGTTAGTAGACCCCCTTACTACGAGCAGTACTTC
TRBV27,TRBJ1-1,-,-,CASSLSWDTNTEAFF,TGTGCCAGCAGTTTATCTTGGGACACGAACACTGAAGCTTTCTTT
TRBV7-5,TRBJ1-5,-,-,CVRSYLQGQGDQPQHF,TGTGTCAGAAGCTACCTACAGGGACAGGGGGATCAGCCCCAGCATTTT
TRBV5-1,TRBJ1-2,TRBD1,-,CASSSTGTGDYGYTF,TGCGCCAGCAGCTCTACCGGGACAGGAGACTATGGCTACACCTTC
TRBV7-8,TRBJ1-1,-,-,CASSLAGGRNTEAFF,TGTGCCAGCAGCCTAGCCGGTGGGAGGAACACTGAAGCTTTCTTT
TRBV19,TRBJ1-4,-,-,CASRAGTNEKLFF,TGTGCCAGTAGGGCAGGAACTAATGAAAAACTGTTTTTT
TRBV11-2,TRBJ2-3,-,-,CASSLGLSSTDTQYF,TGTGCCAGCAGCCTGGGGCTCTCTAGCACAGATACGCAGTATTTT
TRBV30,TRBJ2-7,TRBD1,-,CAWRDRAGYWQYF,TGTGCCTGGAGGGACAGGGCCGGCTATTGGCAGTACTTC
TRBV12-3/TRBV12-4,TRBJ2-3,TRBD1,-,CASSRTGGDTQYF,TGTGCCAGCAGTCGAACAGGGGGGGATACGCAGTATTTT
TRBV7-2,TRBJ1-3,-,-,CASSLGTDGNTIYF,TGTGCCAGCAGCTTAGGGACAGATGGAAACACCATATATTTT
TRBV7-9,TRBJ1-1,TRBD1,-,CASSLAGQGMGEAFF,TGTGCCAGCAGCTTGGCTGGACAGGGGATGGGTGAAGCTTTCTTT
TRBV11-2,TRBJ1-6,-,-,CASSLSGRQNSPLHF,TGTGCCAGCAGCTTAAGCGGACGCCAGAATTCACCCCTCCACTTT
TRBV5-1,TRBJ1-2,TRBD1,-,CASRYGQGYGYTF,TGCGCCAGCAGGTATGGACAGGGCTATGGCTACACCTTC
TRBV28,TRBJ2-1,TRBD2,once,CASSLGLAGEGGNEQFF,TGTGCCAGCAGTTTGGGACTAGCGGGGGAAGGTGGTAATGAGCAGTTCTTC
TRBV5-3,TRBJ2-7,TRBD1,-,CARSLVATGCYEQYF,TGTGCCAGAAGCTTGGTGGCGACAGGGTGCTACGAGCAGTACTTC
TRBV12-3/TRBV12-4,TRBJ1-1,-,once,CASTGLPGTEAFF,TGTGCCAGCACGGGACTCCCCGGCACTGAAGCTTTCTTT
TRBV19,TRBJ1-1,-,-,CASKTGNTEAFF,TGTGCCAGTAAGACAGGGAACACTGAAGCTTTCTTT
TRBV27,TRBJ1-1,-,-,CASRPYGGVGTEAFF,TGTGCCAGCAGACCGTACGGAGGGGTTGGCACTGAAGCTTTCTTT
TRBV5-1,TRBJ2-7,-,-,CASSLPGPEQYF,TGCGCCAGCAGCTTACCGGGTCCCGAGCAGTACTTC
TRBV28,TRBJ1-3,TRBD1,-,CASSYRGFSGNTIYF,TGTGCCAGCAGTTACAGGGGATTCTCTGGAAACACCATATATTTT
TRBV6-5,TRBJ1-2,TRBD1,-,CASSFNPGTVGYTF,TGTGCCAGCAGTTTCAACCCCGGGACAGTAGGCTACACCTTC
TRBV10-2,TRBJ1-5,-,-,CASSAQGSHQPQHF,TGCGCCAGCAGTGCTCAGGGCTCCCATCAGCCCCAGCATTTT
TRBV6-1,TRBJ1-1,-,few,CASSENKGATEAFF,TGTGCCAGCAGTGAAAATAAAGGGGCCACTGAAGCTTTCTTT
TRBV7-8,TRBJ2-1,TRBD2,-,CASSAGTSGSGEQFF,TGTGCCAGCAGCGCCGGGACTAGCGGGAGTGGTGAGCAGTTCTTC
TRBV18,TRBJ1-1,TRBD1,-,CASSPAGQYTEAFF,TGTGCCAGCTCACCCGCGGGACAGTACACTGAAGCTTTCTTT
TRBV20-1,TRBJ1-3,-,-,CSANRVNTIYF,TGCAGTGCTAACAGGGTAAACACCATATATTTT
TRBV6-5,TRBJ1-2,-,-,CASSNNYGYTF,TGTGCCAGCAGCAATAACTATGGCTACACCTTC
TRBV18,TRBJ2-7,-,-,CASSPRPDSYEQYF,TGTGCCAGCTCACCACGGCCGGACAGCTACGAGCAGTACTTC
TRBV30,TRBJ2-7,TRBD1,-,CAWSVGQGEYF,TGTGCCTGGAGTGTAGGGCAGGGGGAGTACTTC
TRBV2,TRBJ2-7,TRBD1,-,CASIRDRDYEQYF,TGTGCCAGCATCCGGGACAGGGATTACGAGCAGTACTTC
TRBV7-9,TRBJ2-3,TRBD1,-,CASSQGQAPDTQYF,TGTGCCAGCAGCCAGGGACAGGCCCCAGATACGCAGTATTTT
TRBV6-1,TRBJ1-2,-,-,CASSEASGQRHGYTF,TGTGCCAGCAGTGAAGCGTCCGGACAGAGGCATGGCTACACCTTC
TRBV20-1,TRBJ2-7,TRBD1,-,CSATETGFEGEQYF,TGCAGTGCTACTGAGACAGGGTTTGAAGGCGAGCAGTACTTC
TRBV5-6,TRBJ1-3,-,-,CASSLGRHGNTIYF,TGTGCCAGCAGCCTCGGCAGGCATGGAAACACCATATATTTT
TRBV5-5,TRBJ2-7,TRBD1,-,CASSLYRFGAGGGYEQYF,TGTGCCAGCAGCTTGTATCGGTTTGGGGCAGGGGGCGGCTACGAGCAGTACTTC
TRBV5-5,TRBJ2-7,TRBD1,once,CASSEPGQGFYEQYF,TGTGCCAGCAGCGAACCGGGACAGGGTTTCTACGAGCAGTACTTC
TRBV7-2,TRBJ2-5,-,-,CASSLDRLGETQYF,TGTGCCAGCAGCTTAGATAGACTCGGAGAGACCCAGTACTTC
TRBV28,TRBJ2-7,TRBD2,-,CASSLTSGSADEQYF,TGTGCCAGCAGTTTGACTAGCGGGTCCGCGGACGAGCAGTACTTC
TRBV3-1/TRBV3-2,TRBJ2-1,TRBD2,-,CASSQDGGGHYNEQFF,TGTGCCAGCAGCCAAGATGGGGGAGGGCACTACAATGAGCAGTTCTTC
TRBV7-8,TRBJ2-3,TRBD2,-,CASSLASTSGHTDTQYF,TGTGCCAGCAGCTTAGCCTCCACTAGCGGGCACACAGATACGCAGTATTTT
TRBV23-1,TRBJ2-1,TRBD2,-,CASSRLRPSAGGAYNEQFF,TGCGCCAGCAGTCGCCTAAGGCCGTCAGCGGGAGGAGCCTACAATGAGCAGTTCTTC
TRBV18,TRBJ1-5,-,-,CASSSGTPDSNQPQHF,TGTGCCAGCTCATCTGGGACTCCTGATAGCAATCAGCCCCAGCATTTT